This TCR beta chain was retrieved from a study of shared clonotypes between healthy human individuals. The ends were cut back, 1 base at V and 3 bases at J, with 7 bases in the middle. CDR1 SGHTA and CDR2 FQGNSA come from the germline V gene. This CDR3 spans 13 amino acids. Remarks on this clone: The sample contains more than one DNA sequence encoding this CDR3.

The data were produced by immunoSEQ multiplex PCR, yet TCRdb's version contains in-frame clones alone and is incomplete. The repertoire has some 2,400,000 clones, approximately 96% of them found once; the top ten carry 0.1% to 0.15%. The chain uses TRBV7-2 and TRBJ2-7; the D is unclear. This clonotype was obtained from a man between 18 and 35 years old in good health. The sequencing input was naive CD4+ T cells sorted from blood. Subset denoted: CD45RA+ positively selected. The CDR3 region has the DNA TGTGCCAGCAGCTTAGGAGTGGGCTACGAGCAGTACTTC. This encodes CASSLGVGYEQYF.